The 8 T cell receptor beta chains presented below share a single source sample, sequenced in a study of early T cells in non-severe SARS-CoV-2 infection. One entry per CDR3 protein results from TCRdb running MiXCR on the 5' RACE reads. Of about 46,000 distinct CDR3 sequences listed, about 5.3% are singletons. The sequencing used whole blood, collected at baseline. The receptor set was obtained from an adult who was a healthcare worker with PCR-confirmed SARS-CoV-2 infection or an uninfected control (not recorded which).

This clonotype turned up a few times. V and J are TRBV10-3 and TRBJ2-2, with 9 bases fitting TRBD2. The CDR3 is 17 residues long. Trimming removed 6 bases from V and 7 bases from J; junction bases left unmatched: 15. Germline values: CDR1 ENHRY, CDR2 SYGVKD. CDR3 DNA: TGTGCCATCAGCCCGCACTATAGCGGGAGAGGTGGCGGGGAGCTGTTTTTT. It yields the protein CAISPHYSGRGGGELFF.

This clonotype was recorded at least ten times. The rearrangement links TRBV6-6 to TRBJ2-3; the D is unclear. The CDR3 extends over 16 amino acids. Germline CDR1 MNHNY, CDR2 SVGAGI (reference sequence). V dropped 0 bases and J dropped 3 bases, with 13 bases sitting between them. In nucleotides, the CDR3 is TGTGCCAGCAGTTACTCGATGGATGGTAATACAGATACGCAGTATTTT. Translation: CASSYSMDGNTDTQYF.

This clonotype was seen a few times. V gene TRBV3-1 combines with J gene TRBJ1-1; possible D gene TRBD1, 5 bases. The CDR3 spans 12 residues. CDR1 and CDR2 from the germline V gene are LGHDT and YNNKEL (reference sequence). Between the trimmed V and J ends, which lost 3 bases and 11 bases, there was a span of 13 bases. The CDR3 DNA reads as TGTGCCAGCAGCCAGCAAGAGGGGTTCGCTTTCTTT. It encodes CASSQQEGFAFF.

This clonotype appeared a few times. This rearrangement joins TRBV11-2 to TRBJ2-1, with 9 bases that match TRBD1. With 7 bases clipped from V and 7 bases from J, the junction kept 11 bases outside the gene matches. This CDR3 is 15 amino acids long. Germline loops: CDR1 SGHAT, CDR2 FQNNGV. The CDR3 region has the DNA TGTGCCAGCACCTCCTACAGGGGGCAGGGGAATGAGCAGTTCTTC. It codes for CASTSYRGQGNEQFF.

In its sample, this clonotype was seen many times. The CDR3 sequence: CASSRDLNTGELFF. The DNA of the CDR3 is TGTGCCAGCAGTCGGGACTTAAACACCGGGGAGCTGTTTTTT. This rearrangement joins TRBV6-5 to TRBJ2-2; D is possibly TRBD2 (6 bases). Germline assignment: CDR1 MNHEY and CDR2 SVGAGI. V lost 5 bases and J 2 bases, leaving 9 bases between the germline ends. The CDR3 is 14 amino acids.

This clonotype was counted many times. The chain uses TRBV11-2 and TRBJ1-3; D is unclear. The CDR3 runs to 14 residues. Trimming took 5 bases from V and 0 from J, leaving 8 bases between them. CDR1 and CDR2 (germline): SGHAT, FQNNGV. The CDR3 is CASSSLASGNTIYF. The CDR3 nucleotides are TGTGCCAGCAGCAGCCTCGCCTCTGGAAACACCATATATTTT.

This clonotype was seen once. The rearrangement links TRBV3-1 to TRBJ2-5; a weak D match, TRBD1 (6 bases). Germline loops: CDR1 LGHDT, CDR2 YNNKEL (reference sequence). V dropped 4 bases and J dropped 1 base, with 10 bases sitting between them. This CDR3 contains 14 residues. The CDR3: CASSPRTVQETQYF. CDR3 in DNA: TGTGCCAGCAGCCCACGGACAGTCCAAGAGACCCAGTACTTC.

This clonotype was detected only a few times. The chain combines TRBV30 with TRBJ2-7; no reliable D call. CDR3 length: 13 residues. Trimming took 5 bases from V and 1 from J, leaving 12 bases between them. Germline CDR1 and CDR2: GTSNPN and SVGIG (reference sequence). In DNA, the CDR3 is TGTGCCTGGCAAATATTGGGGTCCTACGAGCAGTACTTC. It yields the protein CAWQILGSYEQYF.